In this sample, the clone carrying this T cell receptor (beta chain) turned up many times. Antigen unknown. These data come from a study of neurological immune-mediated disorders. Regarding the study as a whole: HTLV-1-associated myelopathy had the most TCR clonal expansion, while multiple sclerosis had the least, a level that fell below healthy controls.

With 10-nucleotide random UMIs, 5'RACE was used to make the cDNA. Sequencing of 15-18 subjects in each run yielded over 190 million TCR-beta sequences. One entry per CDR3 protein, called by TCRdb with MiXCR from the 5' RACE reads. This table has some 46,000 distinct CDR3 sequences, around 10% appearing once. The germline V gene encodes CDR1 DFQATT and CDR2 SNEGSKA (reference sequence). The CDR3 has 14 amino acids. V lost 1 base and J lost 0, with 9 bases in between. V is TRBV20-1 and J is TRBJ1-1, with D tentatively TRBD1 (6 bases). Material: PBMCs. The receptor's source is a man between 65 and 80 years old with HTLV-1-associated myelopathy (HAM/TSP). The DNA of the CDR3 is TGCAGTGCTAGAGGGGACACGGTGAACACTGAAGCTTTCTTT. Its translation is CSARGDTVNTEAFF.